This TCR beta chain emerged from a study of shared clonotypes between healthy human individuals. Study-wide results and caveats: Among donors, clonotype sharing was expected to be affected by sequencing depth. Clonotypes which were not shared had lower generation probabilities than clonotypes that all four donors shared.

In the naive CD8 group, cells lacked CD45RO and were positively selected for CCR7, so terminally differentiated effector memory CD45RA+ cells were left out. Remarks on this clone: Antigen specificity is unknown. Different DNA sequences within this sample yield the same CDR3.

The method was immunoSEQ multiplex PCR; TCRdb's version includes in-frame clones alone and lacks a portion of them. This table has more than 600,000 clones, approximately 90% appearing once. The germline V gene encodes CDR1 KGHSH and CDR2 LQKENI. Trimming pared 4 bases from V and 4 bases from J, leaving 8 bases between. The CDR3 extends over 13 amino acids. Material for sequencing was naive CD8+ T cells sorted from blood. The TCR originated in a man younger than 40 in good health. The chain combines TRBV18 with TRBJ2-1; D gene uncertain. DNA of the CDR3: TGTGCCAGCTCACTTGGGTCTTACAATGAGCAGTTCTTC. This translates into CASSLGSYNEQFF.